This T cell receptor (beta chain) was recorded in a study of cytomegalovirus exposure and HLA in healthy donors. Overall study context: Genotyping of some 400 donors showed that over 80% belonged to the Caucasian-associated ancestry cluster. Findings and limits, study-wide: Most TCR sequences showed up rarely, but some public TCRs showed up in many donors. Association of 16,951 TCR beta sequences with HLA alleles was found at 0.05 false discovery rate in a later analysis.

This CDR3 has 16 residues. Per the germline V gene, CDR1 is MDHEN and CDR2 is SYDVKM. J gave up 2 bases and V 2 bases, and 5 bases lay outside the gene matches. This clone was picked up one time. Antigen: not known. 60 Vbeta and 13 Jbeta primers were used in PCR. Libraries were prepared by immunoSEQ multiplex PCR; TCRdb keeps only in-frame clonotypes and omits some of them. The sample carries fewer than 250,000 clones, about three quarters recorded once. The sequenced sample consisted of PBMCs. This receptor was identified in a man between 35 and 55 years old in good health and CMV-seronegative. The chain uses TRBV28 and TRBJ2-3; 9 bases align to TRBD2. CDR3 in amino acids: CASSLTAGGTTDTQYF. CDR3 sequence (DNA): TGTGCCAGCAGTTTAACAGCGGGAGGTACCACAGATACGCAGTATTTT.